Presented here are 5 T cell receptor beta chains from one specimen sequenced in a study of PD-L1 blockade in urothelial cancer. Regarding time point: pretreatment peripheral blood. Only in-frame clones appear in the TCRdb table, and some are missing; sequencing was by immunoSEQ multiplex PCR. The sample shows 30,000 to 40,000 clones, around four fifths of them seen only once. Source: PBMCs, taken around atezolizumab (anti-PD-L1) treatment. These receptors all come from a man older than 75 with urothelial cancer.

V gene TRBV27 combines with J gene TRBJ2-1; D is possibly TRBD1 (6 bases). CDR3 length equals 13 residues. Trimming shortened V by 5 bases and J by 15 bases, and 20 bases separated the two germline ends. The germline V gene encodes CDR1 MNHEY and CDR2 SMNVEV (reference sequence). The DNA of the CDR3 is TGTGCCAGCAGTACCACGCCGAACAGGGCGCTGTTCTTC. Translation: CASSTTPNRALFF.

The V call is TRBV11-3, the J call TRBJ2-5; 12 nucleotides match TRBD2. The CDR3 extends over 15 amino acids. Germline-derived CDR1 and CDR2 are SGHNT and YENEEA. Unmatched junction bases numbered 5, after V lost 5 bases and J lost 4 bases. The CDR3 DNA sequence: TGTGCCAGCAGCCTATCGGGACTAGCGGGAGAGACCCAGTACTTC. It yields the protein CASSLSGLAGETQYF.

The chain recombines TRBV28 with TRBJ1-3, with D maybe TRBD1 (6 bases). The V gene lost 5 bases and the J gene lost 3 bases, with 11 bases spanning the gap. The CDR3 length is 14 residues. Looked up from germline, CDR1 is MDHEN and CDR2 is SYDVKM. In nucleotides, the CDR3 is TGTGCCAGCAGTCGTCGGACAGATGGAAACACCATATATTTT. The encoded protein is CASSRRTDGNTIYF.

The rearrangement uses TRBV30 and TRBJ1-2, with 7 bases fitting TRBD1. CDR3 size: 14 residues. Germline trimming cut 0 bases from V and 4 bases from J; bases unmatched to any gene: 5. Germline values: CDR1 GTSNPN, CDR2 SVGIG (reference sequence). CDR3 bases: TGTGCCTGGAGTGTACGGGACAGCGCCTATGGCTACACCTTC. It encodes CAWSVRDSAYGYTF.

The V gene is TRBV30, the J gene TRBJ1-4; D unclear. V was trimmed by 0 bases and J by 8 bases, leaving 7 bases between them. The V gene's germline CDR1 is GTSNPN and CDR2 SVGIG (reference sequence). CDR3 size: 12 residues. The DNA for the CDR3 is TGTGCCTGGAGTGTCACGGGAGAAAAACTGTTTTTT. Amino acid sequence: CAWSVTGEKLFF.